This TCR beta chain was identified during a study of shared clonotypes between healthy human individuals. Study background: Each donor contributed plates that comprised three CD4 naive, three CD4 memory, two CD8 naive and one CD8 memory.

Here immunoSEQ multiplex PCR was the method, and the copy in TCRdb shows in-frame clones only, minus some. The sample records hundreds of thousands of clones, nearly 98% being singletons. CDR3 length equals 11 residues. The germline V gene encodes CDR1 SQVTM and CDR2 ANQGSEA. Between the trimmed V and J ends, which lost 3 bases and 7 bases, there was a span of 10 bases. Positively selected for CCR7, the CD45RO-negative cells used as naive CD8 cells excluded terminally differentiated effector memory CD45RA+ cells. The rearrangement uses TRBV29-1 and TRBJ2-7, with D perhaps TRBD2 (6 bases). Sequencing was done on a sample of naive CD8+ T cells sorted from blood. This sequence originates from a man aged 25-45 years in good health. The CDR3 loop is CSVDSGREQYF. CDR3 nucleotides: TGCAGCGTTGACTCGGGGAGGGAGCAGTACTTC.